A single sample is the source of the 29 T cell receptor beta chains below, sequenced in a study of regulatory T cells in long-lasting Graves disease. Time point of the sample: persistent/refractory GD, antithyroid drugs over 5 years with positive TRAb. Making the TCR library involved RNA that had been extracted from PBMCs. Building of the TCR beta libraries involved iRepertoire HTBI primers and Arm-PCR of CDR3 regions. TCRdb reprocessed the multiplex PCR reads via MiXCR and lists one record per CDR3 protein. This table holds fewer than 400,000 distinct CDR3 sequences, around 21% found once. The sequenced sample was peripheral blood mononuclear cells (PBMCs), obtained when the disease was refractory, from a patient treated with antithyroid drugs. The receptor set was obtained from a female donor with Graves disease.

On this clonotype: In this CDR3 the conserved last residue, phenylalanine or tryptophan, is missing, so a read error is likely. V gene TRBV12-3 or TRBV12-4 combines with J gene TRBJ1-1, with D uncertain. The CDR3 length is 13 residues. V was trimmed by 4 bases and J by 0 bases, leaving 6 bases between them. CDR3 DNA sequence: TGTGCCAGCAGTTCCACCATGAACACTGAAGCTTTCCTT. Its protein is CASSSTMNTEAFL.

The J gene is TRBJ2-1, the V gene TRBV27; 14 bases map to TRBD2. The junction had 5 bases not matched to a gene; V was cut back by 5 bases and J by 8 bases. From germline, CDR1 is MNHEY and CDR2 SMNVEV (reference sequence). The CDR3 extends over 15 amino acids. The CDR3 nucleotides are TGTGCCAGCAGTGCGGGACTAGCGGGAGTGGATGAGCAGTTCTTC. Its protein is CASSAGLAGVDEQFF.

This chain links TRBV19 with TRBJ2-2; D possibly corresponds to TRBD2 (5 bases). The germline V gene has CDR1 LNHDA and CDR2 SQIVND (reference sequence). This CDR3 region has 17 residues. V was trimmed by 5 bases and J by 1 base, leaving 17 bases between them. Here the CDR3 reads CASSPGVQRQNTGELFF. DNA of the CDR3: TGTGCCAGTAGTCCCGGGGTGCAGCGACAGAACACCGGGGAGCTGTTTTTT. The full variable domain, its missing parts supplied by reference TRBV19 and TRBJ2-2, is DGGITQSPKYLFRKEGQNVTLSCEQNLNHDAMYWYRQDPGQGLRLIYYSQIVNDFQKGDIAEGYSVSREKKESFPLTVTSAQKNPTAFYLCASSPGVQRQNTGELFFGEGSRLTVL.

The chain carries TRBV19 and TRBJ1-5; TRBD1 matches at 7 bases. The V and J ends lost 4 bases and 0 bases, in that order; junction bases with no gene match: 12. Germline CDR1 LNHDA, CDR2 SQIVND (reference sequence). There are 18 residues in the CDR3. The CDR3 bases are TGTGCCAGTAGTACCCTAAGGGGGCCCCAATATAGCAATCAGCCCCAGCATTTT. Protein: CASSTLRGPQYSNQPQHF.

The chain recombines TRBV3-1 with TRBJ2-2; D gene unclear. V gave up 4 bases and J gave up 4 bases, with 10 bases separating them. CDR3 length: 14 amino acids. CDR1 is LGHDT and CDR2 is YNNKEL in the germline V gene (reference sequence). This chain's CDR3 is CASSLSQLTGELFF. The CDR3 DNA sequence: TGTGCCAGCAGCCTTTCGCAGCTCACCGGGGAGCTGTTTTTT.

This clonotype was counted ten times or more. V usage is TRBV12-3 or TRBV12-4 and J usage is TRBJ2-2; D is perhaps TRBD2 (5 bases). This CDR3 spans 15 amino acids. The V gene lost 6 bases and the J gene lost 2 bases, with 13 bases spanning the gap. The CDR3 DNA is TGTGCCAGCAGCTCTAGGTCGGGAAACACCGGGGAGCTGTTTTTT. Translation gives CASSSRSGNTGELFF.

To note about this clonotype: At one end, the junction sequence differs from germline, possibly due to a read error. The chain employs TRBV6-1 and TRBJ2-7; D might be TRBD1 (5 bases). This CDR3 spans 12 amino acids. Germline V gene data show CDR1 as MNHNS and CDR2 as SASEGT. The CDR3 DNA reads as TGTGCCAGCAGGCAAGACAGTTACGGGCAGTACTTC. Its translation: CASRQDSYGQYF.

At least ten counts were recorded for this clonotype. The chain employs TRBV28 and TRBJ2-7, with D unresolved. V lost 2 bases, J lost 7 bases, and 12 bases lay in between. Germline assignment: CDR1 MDHEN and CDR2 SYDVKM. This CDR3 region has 13 residues. CDR3: CASSLGSSWEQYF. CDR3 nucleotides: TGTGCCAGCAGTTTAGGCAGCTCATGGGAGCAGTACTTC.

This rearrangement joins TRBV7-9 to TRBJ2-2, with 7 bases lining up with TRBD1. CDR1 is SEHNR, CDR2 FQNEAQ, per germline (reference sequence). With 3 bases clipped from V and 2 bases from J, the junction kept 6 bases outside the gene matches. The CDR3 contains 16 residues. The CDR3 DNA is TGTGCCAGCAGCTTTCCCGGGACAGAAAACACCGGGGAGCTGTTTTTT. Residues: CASSFPGTENTGELFF.

This clonotype was recorded a few times. V gene TRBV15 combines with J gene TRBJ1-4; D gene uncertain. The germline CDR1 and CDR2 sequences are LNHNV and YYDKDF (reference sequence). This CDR3 comprises 15 residues. Between the trimmed V and J ends, which lost 2 bases and 0 bases, there was a span of 7 bases. The CDR3 reads CATSRTPATNEKLFF. CDR3 nucleotides: TGTGCCACCAGCAGAACCCCTGCAACTAATGAAAAACTGTTTTTT. The complete variable domain, with remaining parts taken from reference TRBV15 and TRBJ1-4, reads DAMVIQNPRYQVTQFGKPVTLSCSQTLNHNVMYWYQQKSSQAPKLLFHYYDKDFNNEADTPDNFQSRRPNTSFCFLDIRSPGLGDTAMYLCATSRTPATNEKLFFGSGTQLSVL.

The chain employs TRBV14 and TRBJ2-7, with D unclear. CDR1 SGHDN and CDR2 FVKESK come from the germline V gene. The CDR3 is 15 residues long. Deletions cut 3 bases from V and 2 bases from J, with 14 bases between. The CDR3 DNA follows: TGTGCCAGCAGCCAGGGTCGGACGGGCACCTACGAGCAGTACTTC. It yields the protein CASSQGRTGTYEQYF.

This clonotype has at least ten counts. This chain connects TRBV20-1 to TRBJ2-1; tentatively, D is TRBD2 (6 bases). CDR1 and CDR2 from the germline V gene are DFQATT and SNEGSKA (reference sequence). This CDR3 region has 14 residues. V lost 6 bases and J 4 bases, leaving 16 bases between the germline ends. The CDR3 nucleotides read TGCAGTGCCCCTGGGCTGCGGGAATACAATGAGCAGTTCTTC. Amino acids: CSAPGLREYNEQFF.

This clonotype was seen once. V gene TRBV5-5 combines with J gene TRBJ2-2, with a tentative D call TRBD2 (6 bases). The CDR3 consists of 17 residues. With 2 bases removed from V and 0 bases from J, the gap between germline ends came to 14 bases. Germline lookup yields CDR1 SGHKS and CDR2 YYEKEE (reference sequence). The DNA of the CDR3 is TGTGCCAGCAGCTTCCTCGGGAGCACGCCGAACACCGGGGAGCTGTTTTTT. This sequence encodes CASSFLGSTPNTGELFF.

Note on this clonotype: A much larger clone sits a single nucleotide away, making a read error possible. V is TRBV7-2 and J is TRBJ2-5, with D perhaps matching TRBD2 (6 bases). Germline V lookup: CDR1 SGHTA, CDR2 FQGNSA. Trimming shortened V by 2 bases and J by 9 bases, and 16 bases separated the two germline ends. The CDR3 spans 14 residues. CDR3 DNA: TGTGCCAGCAGCTTACCCAGGGTTGGGGAGGCCCAGTACTTC. This encodes CASSLPRVGEAQYF.

The V gene is TRBV27, the J gene TRBJ1-4; D gene ambiguous. The CDR3 is 13 amino acids. Trimming shortened V by 2 bases and J by 8 bases, and 9 bases separated the two germline ends. Germline loops: CDR1 MNHEY, CDR2 SMNVEV (reference sequence). The CDR3, as DNA: TGTGCCAGCAGTTTAATATTCCCCGAAAAACTGTTTTTT. It translates to CASSLIFPEKLFF.

This clonotype turned up a few times. The V and J genes are TRBV7-2 and TRBJ2-7; TRBD2 aligns across 10 bases. Trimming took 5 bases from V and 2 from J; bases not matched to a gene: 15. This CDR3 spans 18 amino acids. Germline V lookup: CDR1 SGHTA, CDR2 FQGNSA. The CDR3 DNA follows: TGTGCCAGCAGCATAACCGGGACTAGCGCCTCCATTGCCTACGAGCAGTACTTC. Encoded protein: CASSITGTSASIAYEQYF.

The rearrangement uses TRBV19 and TRBJ1-5, with D perhaps matching TRBD1 (5 bases). The V end lost 1 base, the J end lost 2 bases, and 9 bases lay between the germline ends. CDR3 length equals 15 residues. Germline V CDR1 and CDR2: LNHDA, SQIVND (reference sequence). The DNA of the CDR3 is TGTGCCAGTAGTATAGCAGCCAGGGGCAATCAGCCCCAGCATTTT. It yields the protein CASSIAARGNQPQHF.

This clonotype occurred a few times. A read error is possible here, since a much larger clone lies one base away. The gene calls are TRBV7-2 and TRBJ2-2, with 8 bases fitting TRBD1. The CDR3 is 15 residues long. Germline trimming cut 1 base from V and 3 bases from J; bases unmatched to any gene: 1. The germline gives CDR1 SGHTA, CDR2 FQGNSA. CDR3 loop: CASSLGTGYTGELFF. The CDR3 DNA sequence: TGTGCCAGCAGCTTAGGGACAGGGTACACCGGGGAGCTGTTTTTT.

V gene TRBV6-1 combines with J gene TRBJ2-2, with 13 bases identical to TRBD2. From germline, CDR1 is MNHNS and CDR2 SASEGT. The CDR3 spans 18 residues. V shed 6 bases and J 4 bases; nucleotides not matched to a gene: 11. The CDR3 bases are TGTGCCAGCAGCCGTGCCGGACTAGCGGGAGAGGGCACCGGGGAGCTGTTTTTT. It translates to CASSRAGLAGEGTGELFF.

The chain uses TRBV10-2 and TRBJ2-7, with 8 bases that match TRBD2. This CDR3 contains 13 residues. Germline V gene data show CDR1 as WSHSY and CDR2 as SAAADI. With V trimmed by 6 bases and J by 5 bases, 6 bases remained unmatched. CDR3 sequence reads: CASSSGSRNEQYF. The CDR3 coding sequence is TGCGCCAGCAGCAGCGGGAGTCGTAACGAGCAGTACTTC.

V usage is TRBV20-1 and J usage is TRBJ2-5, with D tentatively TRBD1 (5 bases). V dropped 3 bases and J dropped 5 bases, with 13 bases sitting between them. Germline CDR1 reads DFQATT; CDR2 reads SNEGSKA (reference sequence). The CDR3 is 13 residues long. The chain's CDR3 is CSARTEIEETQYF. CDR3 DNA sequence: TGCAGTGCTAGGACAGAGATAGAGGAGACCCAGTACTTC.

A few counts support this clonotype. The chain recombines TRBV12-3 or TRBV12-4 with TRBJ1-5; the D gene is possibly TRBD1 (5 bases). The CDR3 has 16 amino acids. With 2 bases removed from V and 3 bases from J, the gap between germline ends came to 14 bases. In DNA, the CDR3 is TGTGCCAGCAGTTTATACCGTCCGACAGACAATCAGCCCCAGCATTTT. It yields the protein CASSLYRPTDNQPQHF.

This clonotype was picked up a small number of times. The chain is built from TRBV6-1 and TRBJ1-6; 9 bases agree with TRBD1. Germline V gives CDR1 MNHNS, CDR2 SASEGT. This CDR3 has 15 amino acids. V was pared by 10 bases and J by 13 bases, with 17 bases of the junction left unmatched. CDR3 in DNA: TGTGCCACCAGCCTGGGACAGGGTCATGGATCGCCCCTCCACTTT. This codes for CATSLGQGHGSPLHF.

This clonotype was seen more than once but under ten times. A single base separates this from a much larger clone, so it may be a read error. The rearrangement uses TRBV7-2 and TRBJ2-7; D tentatively fits TRBD1 or TRBD2 (5 bases each). CDR3 length: 13 residues. Per the germline V gene, CDR1 is SGHTA and CDR2 is FQGNSA. CDR3 DNA sequence: TGTGGCAGCAGCTTGCTCCTAGAGGGGGAGCAGTACTTC. Residues: CGSSLLLEGEQYF.

Worth noting for this clonotype: Relative to the germline gene, one junction end is altered; a read error may explain this. The chain is built from TRBV19 and TRBJ1-4; the D gene is possibly TRBD1 (5 bases). The CDR3 contains 14 residues. In germline, CDR1 is LNHDA, CDR2 SQIVND (reference sequence). The CDR3 reads CATKSGREDERLFF. The DNA of the CDR3 is TGTGCTACGAAAAGTGGCAGGGAGGATGAAAGACTGTTTTTT.

In its sample, this clonotype was seen many times. The chain has TRBV5-1 and TRBJ1-2; tentatively, D is TRBD1 (5 bases). There are 12 residues in the CDR3. Looked up from germline, CDR1 is SGHRS and CDR2 is YFSETQ. V was pared by 4 bases and J by 8 bases, with 12 bases between. CDR3 nucleotide sequence: TGCGCCAGCAGCATTTTGGGGGTCGGCTACACCTTC. Its protein is CASSILGVGYTF.

This clonotype was found many times. The CDR3 region has the DNA TGTGCCAGCAGCGACCGTACGCGGCGGGAAAAACTGTTTTTT. It specifies CASSDRTRREKLFF. The chain links TRBV5-6 to TRBJ1-4, with D uncertain. Germline loops: CDR1 SGHDT, CDR2 YYEEEE. V was cut by 4 bases and J by 8 bases, with 15 bases left in between. This CDR3 has 14 amino acids.

The chain recombines TRBV4-2 with TRBJ1-4, with a tentative D call TRBD1 (6 bases). Trimming pared 0 bases from V and 3 bases from J, leaving 11 bases between. Germline V CDR1 and CDR2: LGHNA, YNFKEQ. CDR3 length: 16 amino acids. This CDR3 reads CASSQDLRGPNEKLFF. CDR3 nucleotide sequence: TGTGCCAGCAGCCAAGATCTACGGGGGCCTAATGAAAAACTGTTTTTT.

This clonotype was counted only a few times. The CDR3 protein is CSVEVYGQGVYEQYF. CDR3 nucleotide sequence: TGCAGCGTTGAAGTTTATGGACAGGGAGTATACGAGCAGTACTTC. The gene calls are TRBV29-1 and TRBJ2-7; 8 nucleotides line up with TRBD1. Germline CDR1 and CDR2: SQVTM and ANQGSEA. Unmatched junction bases numbered 9, after V lost 1 base and J lost 4 bases. This CDR3 is 15 amino acids long.